The 6 T cell receptor beta chains given below trace back to one sample, sequenced in a study of vaccination effects on CD4 cells after COVID-19. TCRdb's copy holds only in-frame clones and misses some; the assay was immunoSEQ multiplex PCR. The sample carries some 30,000 clones, approximately 76% recorded once. After expansion with viral peptide pools in the ViraFEST assay, antigen-specific CD4+ T cells were sequenced. Culture lasted approximately 10 days before CD4+ T cell isolation. Vaccinated recipients, who were negative for nucleocapsid antibodies, had no history of SARS-CoV-2 infection. These TCRs are of unknown antigen specificity. The sample was CD4+ T cells from PBMCs cultured with SARS-CoV-2 spike peptides, taken before COVID-19 vaccination. The receptors stem from a human donor who received a COVID-19 vaccine.

The chain couples TRBV7-9 to TRBJ2-7; 8 nucleotides agree with TRBD1. The germline gives CDR1 SEHNR, CDR2 FQNEAQ (reference sequence). Trimming cost V 7 bases and J 4 bases; bases outside gene matches: 6. The CDR3 contains 13 residues. CDR3: CASIPTGEYEQYF. DNA of the CDR3: TGTGCCAGCATTCCGACAGGGGAATACGAGCAGTACTTC.

The chain employs TRBV9 and TRBJ2-3, with 11 bases fitting TRBD2. The V segment lost 0 bases and the J segment 3 bases; nucleotides outside the gene matches: 3. The germline CDR1 and CDR2 sequences are SGDLS and YYNGEE. This CDR3 is built from 16 residues. Here the CDR3 DNA reads TGTGCCAGCAGCGTAGGTACTAGCGGGAGAACAGATACGCAGTATTTT. As protein: CASSVGTSGRTDTQYF.

The rearrangement uses TRBV12-3 or TRBV12-4 and TRBJ2-1; unclear D gene. Trimming removed 7 bases from V and 6 bases from J, with 13 bases in between. The CDR3 covers 13 residues. The CDR3 nucleotides are TGTGCCAGCACCCCATGGTCCGGCAATGAGCAGTTCTTC. This translates into CASTPWSGNEQFF.

This clone was counted between two and nine times. The V gene is TRBV10-1, the J gene TRBJ1-2; D is undetermined. From germline, CDR1 is WNHNN and CDR2 SYGVQD (reference sequence). Trimming left V 6 bases short and J 5 bases short, with 10 bases between. The CDR3 extends over 12 amino acids. The CDR3 is CASSDVEYGYTF. The CDR3, as DNA: TGCGCCAGCAGCGACGTGGAGTATGGCTACACCTTC.

The chain employs TRBV5-6 and TRBJ1-6; tentative D call: TRBD1 (6 bases). The germline CDR1 and CDR2 sequences are SGHDT and YYEEEE. The CDR3 consists of 15 residues. Trimming took off 0 bases at V and 14 bases at J, with 18 bases between the two ends. DNA for the CDR3: TGTGCCAGCAGCTTGGCCCCCTTCGGGGGCGCGGCCCTCCACTTT. Translating gives CASSLAPFGGAALHF.

This clone showed up just a few times. The chain recombines TRBV29-1 with TRBJ1-3; TRBD1 is a possible D gene (5 bases). The CDR3 extends over 12 amino acids. Germline V gene lookup returns CDR1 SQVTM and CDR2 ANQGSEA. Trimming pared 6 bases from V and 9 bases from J, leaving 15 bases between. CDR3 loop: CSVGHTGGTIYF. The CDR3 DNA sequence: TGCAGCGTCGGACATACCGGAGGCACCATATATTTT. Complete variable domain (other parts from reference TRBV29-1 and TRBJ1-3): SAVISQKPSRDICQRGTSLTIQCQVDSQVTMMFWYRQQPGQSLTLIATANQGSEATYESGFVIDKFPISRPNLTFSTLTVSNMSPEDSSIYLCSVGHTGGTIYFGEGSWLTVV.